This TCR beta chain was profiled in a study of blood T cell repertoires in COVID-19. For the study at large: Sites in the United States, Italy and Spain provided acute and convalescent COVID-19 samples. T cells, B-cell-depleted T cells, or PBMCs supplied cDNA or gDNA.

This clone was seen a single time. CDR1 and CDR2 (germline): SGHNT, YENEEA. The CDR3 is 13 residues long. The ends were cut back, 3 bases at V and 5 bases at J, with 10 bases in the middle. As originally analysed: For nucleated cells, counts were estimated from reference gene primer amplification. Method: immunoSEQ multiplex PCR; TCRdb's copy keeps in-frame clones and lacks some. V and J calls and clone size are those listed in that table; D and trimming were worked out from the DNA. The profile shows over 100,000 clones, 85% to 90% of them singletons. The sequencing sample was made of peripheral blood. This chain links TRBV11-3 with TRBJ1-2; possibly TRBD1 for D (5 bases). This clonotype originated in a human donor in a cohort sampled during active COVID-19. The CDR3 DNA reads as TGTGCCAGCAGCTTCCGTGGGGGGTATGGCTACACCTTC. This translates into CASSFRGGYGYTF.